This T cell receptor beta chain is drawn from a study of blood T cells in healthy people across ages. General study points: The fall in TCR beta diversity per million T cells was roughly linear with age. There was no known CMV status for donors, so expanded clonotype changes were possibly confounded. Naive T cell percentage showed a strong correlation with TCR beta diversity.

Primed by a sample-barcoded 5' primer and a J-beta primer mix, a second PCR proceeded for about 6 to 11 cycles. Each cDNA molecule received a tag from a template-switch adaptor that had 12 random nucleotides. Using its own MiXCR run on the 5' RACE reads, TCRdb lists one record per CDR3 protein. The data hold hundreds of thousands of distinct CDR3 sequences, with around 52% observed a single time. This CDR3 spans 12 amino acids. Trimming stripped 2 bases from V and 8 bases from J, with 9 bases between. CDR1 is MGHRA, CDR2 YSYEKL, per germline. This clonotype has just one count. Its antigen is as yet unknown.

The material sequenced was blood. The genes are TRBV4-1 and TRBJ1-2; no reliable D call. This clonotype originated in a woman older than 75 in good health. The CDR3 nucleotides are TGCGCCAGCAGCCAAACGGGAAACGGCTACACCTTC. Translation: CASSQTGNGYTF.